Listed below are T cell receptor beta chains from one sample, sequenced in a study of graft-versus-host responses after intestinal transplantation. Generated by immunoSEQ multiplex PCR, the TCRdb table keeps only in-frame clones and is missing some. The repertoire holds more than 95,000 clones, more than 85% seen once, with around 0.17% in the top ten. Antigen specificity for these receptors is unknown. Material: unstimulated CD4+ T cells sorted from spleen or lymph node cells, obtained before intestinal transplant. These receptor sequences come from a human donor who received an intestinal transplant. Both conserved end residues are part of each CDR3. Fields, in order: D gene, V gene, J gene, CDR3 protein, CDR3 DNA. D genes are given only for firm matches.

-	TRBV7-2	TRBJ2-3	CASSLGGGRRDTQYF	TGTGCCAGCAGCTTAGGGGGGGGGCGGAGAGATACGCAGTATTTT
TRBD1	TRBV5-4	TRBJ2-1	CASTRRDRGYNEQFF	TGTGCCAGCACCCGCCGGGACAGGGGCTACAATGAGCAGTTCTTC
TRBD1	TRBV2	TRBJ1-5	CASSADRGRNQPQHF	TGTGCCAGCAGCGCAGACAGGGGGCGAAATCAGCCCCAGCATTTT
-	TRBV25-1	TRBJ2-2	CASTVRGTDGTGELFF	TGTGCCAGCACTGTTCGCGGGACAGATGGCACCGGGGAGCTGTTTTTT
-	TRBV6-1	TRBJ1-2	CASSPQGPTYGGYTF	TGTGCCAGCAGCCCACAGGGTCCCACCTACGGTGGCTACACCTTC
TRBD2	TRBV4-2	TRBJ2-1	CASSQRDYDNEQFF	TGTGCCAGCAGCCAACGGGACTATGACAATGAGCAGTTCTTC
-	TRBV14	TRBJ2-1	CASSHRERPYNEQFF	TGTGCCAGCAGCCATCGGGAGCGGCCCTACAATGAGCAGTTCTTC
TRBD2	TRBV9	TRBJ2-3	CASSVGTGGPDTQYF	TGTGCCAGCAGCGTAGGAACGGGGGGACCCGATACGCAGTATTTT
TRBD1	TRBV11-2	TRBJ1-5	CASSRDRAGLNQPQHF	TGTGCCAGCAGCAGGGACAGGGCAGGTTTGAATCAGCCCCAGCATTTT
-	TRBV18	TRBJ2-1	CASSPIPSSYNEQFF	TGTGCCAGCTCACCTATACCCAGCTCCTACAATGAGCAGTTCTTC
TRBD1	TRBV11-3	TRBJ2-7	CASSRGTGTYEQYF	TGTGCCAGCAGCCGAGGGACAGGAACCTACGAGCAGTACTTC
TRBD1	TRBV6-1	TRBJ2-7	CASRPGTVYEQYF	TGTGCCAGCAGGCCCGGGACAGTCTACGAGCAGTACTTC
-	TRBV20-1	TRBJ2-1	CSAGREDEQFF	TGCAGTGCTGGAAGGGAGGATGAGCAGTTCTTC
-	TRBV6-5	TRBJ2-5	CASSRDAEYQETQYF	TGTGCCAGCAGTCGAGACGCGGAGTACCAAGAGACCCAGTACTTC
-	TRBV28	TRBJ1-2	CASSLGAGRYGYTF	TGTGCCAGCAGTTTGGGGGCAGGGAGATATGGCTACACCTTC
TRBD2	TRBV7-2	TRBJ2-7	CASSAAGLASYEQYF	TGTGCCAGCAGCGCTGCGGGACTAGCCTCCTACGAGCAGTACTTC
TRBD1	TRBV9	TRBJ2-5	CASSPTGGASGTQYF	TGTGCCAGCAGCCCAACAGGGGGCGCTTCGGGGACCCAGTACTTC
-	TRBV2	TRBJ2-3	CASSRESTDTQYF	TGTGCCAGCAGCCGGGAGAGCACAGATACGCAGTATTTT